The present TCR beta chain was sequenced within a study of blood T cell repertoires in COVID-19. About the research overall: PBMCs, B-cell-depleted T cells, or T cells were the source of the cDNA or gDNA that made up the material.

In the original analysis: Using reference gene primer amplification, nucleated cell counts were estimated. Profiled with immunoSEQ multiplex PCR; TCRdb holds only in-frame clones, not every one. The DNA was the basis for D and trimming; V, J and clone size are from that table. The sample holds roughly 240,000 clones, around 86% seen once. A Seattle source enrolled patients during active infection and followed them longitudinally. Germline CDR1 reads MGHRA; CDR2 reads YSYEKL. The CDR3 consists of 16 residues. V dropped 3 bases and J dropped 5; count of bases not matched to a gene: 6. Sequencing was done on a sample of peripheral blood. The V gene is TRBV4-1, the J gene TRBJ2-1, with TRBD2 matching 11 bases. This clonotype was obtained from a woman aged 80 or older with COVID-19, enrolled during active disease. CDR3 loop: CASSQASSGGHNEQFF. CDR3 DNA: TGCGCCAGCAGCCAGGCCTCTAGCGGGGGGCACAATGAGCAGTTCTTC.